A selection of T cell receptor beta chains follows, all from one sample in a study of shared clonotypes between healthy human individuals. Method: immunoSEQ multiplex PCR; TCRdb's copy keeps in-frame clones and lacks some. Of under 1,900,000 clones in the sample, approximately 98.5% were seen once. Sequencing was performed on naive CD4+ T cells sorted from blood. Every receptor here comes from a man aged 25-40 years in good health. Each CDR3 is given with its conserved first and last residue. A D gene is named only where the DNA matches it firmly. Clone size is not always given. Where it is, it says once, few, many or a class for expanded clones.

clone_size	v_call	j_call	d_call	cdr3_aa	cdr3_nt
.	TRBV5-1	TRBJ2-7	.	CASSLGLDIAYEQYF	TGCGCCAGCAGCTTGGGACTCGACATAGCCTACGAGCAGTACTTC
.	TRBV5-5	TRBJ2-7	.	CASSLAVTLYEQYF	TGTGCCAGCAGCTTGGCTGTGACGCTCTACGAGCAGTACTTC
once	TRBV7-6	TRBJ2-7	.	CASSRRGSSSYEQYF	TGTGCCAGCAGCAGGAGGGGCTCGAGCTCCTACGAGCAGTACTTC
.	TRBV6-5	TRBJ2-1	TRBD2	CASSYSLAGDFDEQFF	TGTGCCAGCAGTTACTCCCTAGCGGGAGATTTTGATGAGCAGTTCTTC
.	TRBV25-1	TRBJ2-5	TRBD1	CASSESRGPETQYF	TGTGCCAGCAGTGAATCAAGGGGGCCAGAGACCCAGTACTTC
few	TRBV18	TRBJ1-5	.	CASSPESNQPQHF	TGTGCCAGCTCACCTGAGAGCAATCAGCCCCAGCATTTT
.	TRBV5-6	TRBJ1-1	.	CASSFVEGSTEAFF	TGTGCCAGCAGCTTTGTTGAGGGGTCCACTGAAGCTTTCTTT
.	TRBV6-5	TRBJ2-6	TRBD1	CASSYWTGSGANVLTF	TGTGCCAGCAGTTACTGGACAGGGTCTGGGGCCAACGTCCTGACTTTC
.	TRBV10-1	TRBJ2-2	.	CASSEPATGELFF	TGCGCCAGCAGTGAACCGGCCACCGGGGAGCTGTTTTTT
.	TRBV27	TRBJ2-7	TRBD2	CASSPGAGGYEQYF	TGTGCCAGCAGTCCCGGGGCGGGAGGCTACGAGCAGTACTTC
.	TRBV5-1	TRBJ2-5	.	CASSGGQTQETQYF	TGCGCCAGCAGCGGGGGGCAGACACAAGAGACCCAGTACTTC
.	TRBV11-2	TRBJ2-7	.	CASSSRPIRGYEQYF	TGTGCCAGCAGCTCCCGGCCAATAAGAGGCTACGAGCAGTACTTC
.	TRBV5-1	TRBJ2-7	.	CASSLQGLIYEQYF	TGCGCCAGCAGCTTGCAGGGCCTCATCTACGAGCAGTACTTC
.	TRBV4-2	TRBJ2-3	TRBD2	CASSQAKEAGYTDTQYF	TGTGCCAGCAGCCAAGCGAAAGAAGCGGGATACACAGATACGCAGTATTTT
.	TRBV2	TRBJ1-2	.	CARTRGDGGYGYTF	TGTGCCAGGACGCGAGGGGACGGCGGCTATGGCTACACCTTC
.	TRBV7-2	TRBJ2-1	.	CASSSSRTDNEQFF	TGTGCCAGCAGCTCCTCCCGGACAGACAATGAGCAGTTCTTC
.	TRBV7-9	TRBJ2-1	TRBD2	CASSLSGEIYNEQFF	TGTGCCAGCAGCTTAAGCGGGGAAATCTACAATGAGCAGTTCTTC
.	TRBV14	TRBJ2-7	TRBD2	CASSRGGLAVVYEQYF	TGTGCCAGCAGCCGCGGGGGACTAGCGGTTGTCTACGAGCAGTACTTC
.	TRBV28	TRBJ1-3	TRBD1	CASSLPGTGVGNTIYF	TGTGCCAGCAGCTTGCCCGGGACAGGCGTTGGAAACACCATATATTTT
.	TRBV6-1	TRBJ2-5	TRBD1	CASSKTGEETQYF	TGTGCCAGCAGTAAGACAGGGGAAGAGACCCAGTACTTC
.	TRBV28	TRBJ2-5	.	CASGYGASQETQYF	TGTGCCAGCGGGTACGGTGCTTCCCAAGAGACCCAGTACTTC
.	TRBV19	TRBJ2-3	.	CASSIGLPQDTQYF	TGTGCCAGTAGTATCGGGCTACCCCAGGATACGCAGTATTTT
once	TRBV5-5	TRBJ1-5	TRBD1	CASSSGTGYQPQHF	TGTGCCAGCAGCAGCGGGACAGGGTATCAGCCCCAGCATTTT
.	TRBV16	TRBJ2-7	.	CASSHRITYHEQYF	TGTGCCAGCAGCCACCGGATAACTTACCACGAGCAGTACTTC
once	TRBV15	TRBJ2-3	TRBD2	CATRSRGTSGGDTQYF	TGTGCCACCAGATCCCGAGGGACTAGCGGGGGAGATACGCAGTATTTT
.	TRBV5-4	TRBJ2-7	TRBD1	CASSIPGDRDQQYF	TGTGCCAGCAGCATCCCAGGGGACAGGGACCAGCAGTACTTC
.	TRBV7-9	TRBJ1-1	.	CATTADTEAFF	TGTGCCACCACTGCGGACACTGAAGCTTTCTTT
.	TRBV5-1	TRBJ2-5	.	CASSLAEETQYF	TGCGCCAGCAGCTTGGCGGAAGAGACCCAGTACTTC
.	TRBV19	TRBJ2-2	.	CASSRGFRREGNTGELFF	TGTGCCAGTAGTAGGGGATTCCGGCGGGAAGGGAACACCGGGGAGCTGTTTTTT
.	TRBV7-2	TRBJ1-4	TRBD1	CASSLATGTGGGEEKLFF	TGTGCCAGCAGCTTAGCTACGGGGACAGGGGGCGGAGAAGAAAAACTGTTTTTT
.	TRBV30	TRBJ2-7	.	CAWSVTGPYEQYF	TGTGCCTGGAGTGTGACGGGACCCTACGAGCAGTACTTC
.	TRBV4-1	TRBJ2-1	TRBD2	CASSQDGTSGDNEQFF	TGCGCCAGCAGCCAAGATGGGACTAGCGGAGACAATGAGCAGTTCTTC